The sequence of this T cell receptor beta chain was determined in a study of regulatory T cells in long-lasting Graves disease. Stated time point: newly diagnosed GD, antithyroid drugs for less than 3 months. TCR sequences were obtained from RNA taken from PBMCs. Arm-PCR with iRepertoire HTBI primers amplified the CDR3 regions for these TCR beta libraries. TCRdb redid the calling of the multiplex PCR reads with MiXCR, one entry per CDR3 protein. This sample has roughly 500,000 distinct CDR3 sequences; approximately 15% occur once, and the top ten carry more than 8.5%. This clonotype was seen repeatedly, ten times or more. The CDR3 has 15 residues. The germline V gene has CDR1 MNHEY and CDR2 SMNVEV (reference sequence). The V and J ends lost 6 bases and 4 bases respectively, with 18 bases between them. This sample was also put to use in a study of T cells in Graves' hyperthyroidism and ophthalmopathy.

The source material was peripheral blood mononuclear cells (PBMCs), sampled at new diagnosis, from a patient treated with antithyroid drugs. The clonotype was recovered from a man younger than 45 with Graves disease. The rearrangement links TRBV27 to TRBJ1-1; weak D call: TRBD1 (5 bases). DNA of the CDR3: TGTGCCAGCAGCACCACGGGGGGGGAGGGCACTGAAGCTTTCTTT. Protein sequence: CASSTTGGEGTEAFF.